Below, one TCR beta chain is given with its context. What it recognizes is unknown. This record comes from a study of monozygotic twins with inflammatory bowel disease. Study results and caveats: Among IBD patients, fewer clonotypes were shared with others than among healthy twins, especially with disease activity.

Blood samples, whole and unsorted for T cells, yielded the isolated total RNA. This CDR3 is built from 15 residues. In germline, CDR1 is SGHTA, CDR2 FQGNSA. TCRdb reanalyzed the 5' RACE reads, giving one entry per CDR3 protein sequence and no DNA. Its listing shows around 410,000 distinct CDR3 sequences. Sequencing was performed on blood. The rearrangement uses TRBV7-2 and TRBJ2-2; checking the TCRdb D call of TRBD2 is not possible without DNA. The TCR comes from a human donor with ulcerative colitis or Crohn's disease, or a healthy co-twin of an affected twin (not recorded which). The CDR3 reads CASSGLAGNTGELFF.